What follows describes a single T cell receptor beta chain. Method: immunoSEQ multiplex PCR; TCRdb's copy keeps in-frame clones and lacks some. The sample has some 210,000 clones; about 90% are singletons. This record comes from a study of blood T cell repertoires in COVID-19. Across the whole study: Spain, Italy and the United States supplied samples that represented acute and convalescent COVID-19. The analysed material was cDNA or gDNA that came from T cells, B-cell-depleted T cells, or PBMCs.

This CDR3 comprises 17 residues. V shed 3 bases, J shed 2 bases, and the junction held 6 bases outside the gene matches. Germline lookup yields CDR1 MGHRA and CDR2 YSYEKL. The clonotype comes from a man aged 25 to 45 with acute or convalescent COVID-19. The sample comprised peripheral blood. This chain joins TRBV4-1 and TRBJ2-6; 8 bases align to TRBD1. CDR3 region: CASSHLQGVAGANVLTF. The CDR3 coding sequence is TGCGCCAGCAGCCATCTACAGGGGGTTGCTGGGGCCAACGTCCTGACTTTC.